This T cell receptor (beta chain) was recorded in a study of blood T cell repertoires in COVID-19. For the study at large: Sites in the United States, Italy and Spain provided acute and convalescent COVID-19 samples. PBMCs, B-cell-depleted T cells, or T cells provided the cDNA or gDNA that made up the material.

Germline V gene sequence: CDR1 SGHTS, CDR2 YDEGEE. The CDR3 runs 14 residues. Trimming cost V 5 bases and J 6 bases; bases outside gene matches: 7. In the original workflow: Nucleated cell number was recorded as an estimate derived from reference gene primer amplification. Using immunoSEQ multiplex PCR, the repertoire was profiled, and TCRdb retains in-frame clones only, with some absent. V and J calls and clone size follow that table, whereas D and trimming were derived from the DNA. The sample has over 350,000 clones; roughly 89% are singletons. The sample was peripheral blood. The clonotype was recovered from a woman aged 25 to 45 with acute or convalescent COVID-19. J is TRBJ1-1 and V is TRBV5-8; 10 bases are shared with TRBD1. The CDR3 sequence is CASRQRQGAPEAFF. The DNA for the CDR3 is TGTGCCAGCAGGCAAAGACAGGGGGCCCCTGAAGCTTTCTTT. Filled out from reference TRBV5-8 and TRBJ1-1, the complete variable domain reads EAGVTQSPTHLIKTRGQQATLRCSPISGHTSVYWYQQALGLGLQFLLWYDEGEERNRGNFPPRFSGRQFPNYSSELNVNALELEDSALYLCASRQRQGAPEAFFGQGTRLTVV.